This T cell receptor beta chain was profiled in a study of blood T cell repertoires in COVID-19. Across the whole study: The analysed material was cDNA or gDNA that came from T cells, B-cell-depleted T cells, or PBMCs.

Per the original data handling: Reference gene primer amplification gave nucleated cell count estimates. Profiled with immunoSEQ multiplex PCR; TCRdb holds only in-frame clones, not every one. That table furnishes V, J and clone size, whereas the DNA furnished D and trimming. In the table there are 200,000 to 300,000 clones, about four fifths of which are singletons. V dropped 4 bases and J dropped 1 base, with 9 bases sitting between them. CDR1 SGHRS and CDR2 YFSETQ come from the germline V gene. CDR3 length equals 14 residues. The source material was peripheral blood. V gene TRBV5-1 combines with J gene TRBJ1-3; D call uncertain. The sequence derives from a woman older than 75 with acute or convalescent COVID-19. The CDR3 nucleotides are TGCGCCAGCAGCCCGCCAGATTCTGGAAACACCATATATTTT. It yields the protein CASSPPDSGNTIYF. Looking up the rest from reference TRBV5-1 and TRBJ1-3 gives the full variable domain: KAGVTQTPRYLIKTRGQQVTLSCSPISGHRSVSWYQQTPGQGLQFLFEYFSETQRNKGNFPGRFSGRQFSNSRSEMNVSTLELGDSALYLCASSPPDSGNTIYFGEGSWLTVV.